A selection of T cell receptor beta chains follows, all from one sample in a study of T cell repertoires in cytomegalovirus infection. These receptors are not linked to any known antigen. MiXCR, run by TCRdb on the reads, gives a single entry per CDR3 protein. The sample includes 60,000 to 80,000 distinct CDR3 sequences, 20% to 25% of them seen just once. Sequenced material: CD8+ T cells from cultured PBMCs, taken from culture after CMV antigen stimulation. The receptors were gathered from a human donor in good health (CMV status not recorded). Some clones in this sample may be carry-over from other donors' samples. CDR3s include the opening cysteine and the closing phenylalanine or tryptophan. The D gene is left open where the match is weak. The listing skips clone size in some rows; elsewhere it reads once, few, many or a size class.

D gene: .; clone size: .; V gene: TRBV19; J gene: TRBJ2-1; CDR3 DNA: TGTGCCAGTAGTATAGATCGGGGATCCTACAATGAGCAGTTCTTC; CDR3 protein: CASSIDRGSYNEQFF
D gene: TRBD2; clone size: many; V gene: TRBV7-2; J gene: TRBJ2-3; CDR3 DNA: TGTGCCAGCAGCCCCGATAGCGGGGGGGCCTCAGATACGCAGTATTTT; CDR3 protein: CASSPDSGGASDTQYF
D gene: .; clone size: .; V gene: TRBV2; J gene: TRBJ1-1; CDR3 DNA: TGTGCCCGACGAGGGGAAGGGATATCTCTTGGAACTGAAGCTTTCTTT; CDR3 protein: CARRGEGISLGTEAFF
D gene: .; clone size: .; V gene: TRBV6-5; J gene: TRBJ1-5; CDR3 DNA: TGTGCCAGCAGTTACTCGAATAGGGGTGATCAGCCCCAGCATTTT; CDR3 protein: CASSYSNRGDQPQHF
D gene: .; clone size: medium-sized; V gene: TRBV19; J gene: TRBJ2-2; CDR3 DNA: TGTGCCAGTAGTATTTGGGGAGACGACGGGGAGCTGTTTTTT; CDR3 protein: CASSIWGDDGELFF
D gene: .; clone size: .; V gene: TRBV6-4; J gene: TRBJ2-1; CDR3 DNA: TGTGCCAGCAGTGACCGATGGACTGGAGAGCAGTTCTTC; CDR3 protein: CASSDRWTGEQFF
D gene: .; clone size: .; V gene: TRBV5-6; J gene: TRBJ2-7; CDR3 DNA: TGTGCCAGCAGCATGGGAGACAGCTCCTACGAGCAGTACTTC; CDR3 protein: CASSMGDSSYEQYF
D gene: .; clone size: few; V gene: TRBV7-2; J gene: TRBJ2-3; CDR3 DNA: TGTGCCAGCAGCCCACCTGGGAGGGGGGGCCCAGATACGCAGTATTTT; CDR3 protein: CASSPPGRGGPDTQYF
D gene: TRBD1; clone size: .; V gene: TRBV7-9; J gene: TRBJ1-2; CDR3 DNA: TGTGCCAGCAGCTCACTCCAGGGGGCAGGTGGCTACACCTTC; CDR3 protein: CASSSLQGAGGYTF
D gene: .; clone size: few; V gene: TRBV20-1; J gene: TRBJ1-2; CDR3 DNA: TGCAGTGCTCGGCACTACGGGACCCCAGAACATGGCTACACCTTC; CDR3 protein: CSARHYGTPEHGYTF
D gene: TRBD1; clone size: few; V gene: TRBV9; J gene: TRBJ1-1; CDR3 DNA: TGTGCCAGCACCGACAAAGAGGGGGCAAGCACTGAAGCTTTCTTT; CDR3 protein: CASTDKEGASTEAFF
D gene: .; clone size: few; V gene: TRBV7-2; J gene: TRBJ2-1; CDR3 DNA: TGTGCCAGCAGCTTAATAAGGGAGCAGTTCTTC; CDR3 protein: CASSLIREQFF
D gene: .; clone size: few; V gene: TRBV7-2; J gene: TRBJ2-1; CDR3 DNA: TGTGCCAGCAGCCCCCAGGGTGGGGGGGCTAACAATGAGCAGTTCTTC; CDR3 protein: CASSPQGGGANNEQFF
D gene: TRBD2; clone size: few; V gene: TRBV27; J gene: TRBJ2-1; CDR3 DNA: TGTGCCAGCAGCCCTAGCGGGGGGACTTACCACAATGAGCAGTTCTTC; CDR3 protein: CASSPSGGTYHNEQFF
D gene: .; clone size: few; V gene: TRBV7-2; J gene: TRBJ1-5; CDR3 DNA: TGTGCCAGCAGCTTAGGCCCTGAAGGACAGCCGAATCAGCCCCAGCATTTT; CDR3 protein: CASSLGPEGQPNQPQHF
D gene: .; clone size: .; V gene: TRBV6-2/TRBV6-3; J gene: TRBJ1-2; CDR3 DNA: TGTGCCAGCAGAGGACCGCTGGACACCCAACCGTGGGGCTACACCTTC; CDR3 protein: CASRGPLDTQPWGYTF
D gene: .; clone size: few; V gene: TRBV12-3/TRBV12-4; J gene: TRBJ2-7; CDR3 DNA: TGTGCCAGCAGCCCCGGGGGCGCCGAGCAGTACTTC; CDR3 protein: CASSPGGAEQYF
D gene: TRBD1; clone size: .; V gene: TRBV6-1; J gene: TRBJ1-1; CDR3 DNA: TGTGCCAGCAGTGAAAACAGGGGCAGAGACACTGAAGCTTTCTTT; CDR3 protein: CASSENRGRDTEAFF
D gene: .; clone size: .; V gene: TRBV12-3/TRBV12-4; J gene: TRBJ2-1; CDR3 DNA: TGTGCCAGCAGTTTTGCGTGGGGGAAGTCCTACAATGAGCAGTTCTTC; CDR3 protein: CASSFAWGKSYNEQFF
D gene: .; clone size: few; V gene: TRBV15; J gene: TRBJ1-5; CDR3 DNA: TGTGCCACCAGCAGAGATCGGAATAGCAATCAGCCCCAGCATTTT; CDR3 protein: CATSRDRNSNQPQHF
D gene: TRBD1; clone size: .; V gene: TRBV11-2; J gene: TRBJ2-3; CDR3 DNA: TGTGCCAGCAGCCCGAGGCGACAGGGCGTAGATACGCAGTATTTT; CDR3 protein: CASSPRRQGVDTQYF
D gene: .; clone size: few; V gene: TRBV6-6; J gene: TRBJ1-5; CDR3 DNA: TGTGCCAGCAGCTACGGTGAGCCCCAGCATTTT; CDR3 protein: CASSYGEPQHF
D gene: .; clone size: few; V gene: TRBV28; J gene: TRBJ1-2; CDR3 DNA: TGTGCCAGCAAGGGAGGTGGGTCAGGGAAGTATGGCTACACCTTC; CDR3 protein: CASKGGGSGKYGYTF
D gene: TRBD2; clone size: .; V gene: TRBV6-6; J gene: TRBJ2-1; CDR3 DNA: TGTGCCAGCAGTTACTCTGCTAGCGGGAAATACAATGAGCAGTTCTTC; CDR3 protein: CASSYSASGKYNEQFF
D gene: .; clone size: few; V gene: TRBV6-6; J gene: TRBJ1-1; CDR3 DNA: TGTGCCAGCAGTTGGCAGGGGACGGGGCCTGAAGCTTTCTTT; CDR3 protein: CASSWQGTGPEAFF
D gene: .; clone size: many; V gene: TRBV7-8; J gene: TRBJ1-5; CDR3 DNA: TGTGCCAGCAGCATGGAGGGACTTTATAGCAATCAGCCCCAGCATTTT; CDR3 protein: CASSMEGLYSNQPQHF
D gene: .; clone size: .; V gene: TRBV6-8; J gene: TRBJ1-5; CDR3 DNA: TGTGCCAGCAGCGTTCTGGGGGGCAATCAGCCCCAGCATTTT; CDR3 protein: CASSVLGGNQPQHF